These 26 T cell receptor beta chains were all obtained from the same sample, sequenced in a study of vaccination and CD4 T cells after COVID-19. Treatment given: approximately nine-day PBMC culture with coronavirus spike peptide pools or control peptides (ViraFEST assay). Sequencing of cultured CD4+ T cell DNA used the Oncomine TCR Beta short-read assay. TCRdb reprocessed the PCR reads with MiXCR, giving one entry per CDR3 protein. The sample shows 13,000 to 15,000 distinct CDR3 sequences, 28% of them seen only once. These receptors' antigens are unknown. Source material: cultured CD4+ T cells from blood. The origin of the receptors is a human donor with COVID-19.

This clonotype was seen only a few times. This chain links TRBV11-3 with TRBJ1-1; D is unclear. Trimming took off 2 bases at V and 1 base at J, with 5 bases between the two ends. This CDR3 has 13 amino acids. Germline CDR1 SGHNT, CDR2 YENEEA. The CDR3 region is CASSLQSNTEAFF. The CDR3 region has the DNA TGTGCCAGCAGCTTACAGTCGAACACTGAAGCTTTCTTT.

Remarks on this clonotype: Germline and junction disagree at one end, which may indicate a read error. V is TRBV19 and J is TRBJ2-7; D perhaps matches TRBD1 (6 bases). The germline CDR1 and CDR2 sequences are LNHDA and SQIVND (reference sequence). The CDR3 loop spans 13 amino acids. The CDR3 loop reads CANSIEGGYEQYF. CDR3 coding DNA: TGTGCCAATAGTATTGAAGGGGGCTACGAGCAGTACTTC.

In its sample, this clonotype was seen a few times. The CDR3 reads CASSAGGGGTEAFF. CDR3 nucleotide sequence: TGTGCCAGCAGCGCGGGAGGGGGGGGAACTGAAGCTTTCTTT. This chain joins TRBV6-1 and TRBJ1-1; possibly TRBD1 for D (6 bases). The CDR3 is 14 amino acids. Trimming stripped 6 bases from V and 5 bases from J, with 16 bases between. The germline CDR1 and CDR2 sequences are MNHNS and SASEGT.

The genes are TRBV15 and TRBJ2-5; D not certain. Germline assignment: CDR1 LNHNV and CDR2 YYDKDF (reference sequence). The CDR3 consists of 14 residues. Trimming shortened V by 1 base and J by 5 bases, and 11 bases separated the two germline ends. For the CDR3, the DNA is TGTGCCACCAGCAGAGGGACGTTAATGGAGACCCAGTACTTC. It yields the protein CATSRGTLMETQYF.

This chain uses TRBV7-2 with TRBJ2-7; possible D gene TRBD1, 6 bases. V lost 1 base to trimming and J lost 6 bases, with 13 bases between them. Germline CDR1 and CDR2: SGHTA and FQGNSA. The CDR3 spans 14 residues. CDR3 nucleotides: TGTGCCAGCAGCTTAGTTGGGGGCCCCGCCGAGCAGTACTTC. Translating gives CASSLVGGPAEQYF. The full variable domain, completed using reference TRBV7-2 and TRBJ2-7, is GAGVSQSPSNKVTEKGKDVELRCDPISGHTALYWYRQSLGQGLEFLIYFQGNSAPDKSGLPSDRFSAERTGGSVSTLTIQRTQQEDSAVYLCASSLVGGPAEQYFGPGTRLTVT.

For this clonotype: An end of the junction differs from the germline gene, which may be a read error. The J gene is TRBJ1-5, the V gene TRBV6-1; D remains unclear. Looked up from germline, CDR1 is MNHNS and CDR2 is SASEGT. The CDR3 totals 14 residues. Written as DNA, the CDR3 is TGTGCCAGCAGGGGGAGGTTGAGCAATCGGCCCCAGCATTTT. As protein: CASRGRLSNRPQHF.

The J gene is TRBJ2-7, the V gene TRBV5-1; tentatively, D is TRBD2 (6 bases). The CDR3 length is 12 residues. The germline gives CDR1 SGHRS, CDR2 YFSETQ. Trimming left V 3 bases short and J 5 bases short, with 9 bases between. This CDR3 reads CASSSPGDEQYF. The DNA of the CDR3 is TGCGCCAGCAGCTCACCGGGGGACGAGCAGTACTTC.

V is TRBV7-9 and J is TRBJ2-5, with 9 bases identical to TRBD2. Germline CDR1 and CDR2: SEHNR and FQNEAQ (reference sequence). With V trimmed by 5 bases and J by 4 bases, 8 bases remained unmatched. This CDR3 spans 15 amino acids. The CDR3 is CASSTAGGGGETQYF. The CDR3 DNA reads as TGTGCCAGCAGCACCGCTGGCGGGGGGGGAGAGACCCAGTACTTC.

The rearrangement links TRBV5-1 to TRBJ1-2, with no clear D. CDR1 is SGHRS, CDR2 YFSETQ, per germline. V was clipped by 0 bases and J by 5 bases, with 8 bases between them. CDR3 length: 13 residues. CDR3 amino acids: CASSLGEDYGYTF. CDR3 coding DNA: TGCGCCAGCAGCTTGGGTGAAGATTATGGCTACACCTTC.

V gene TRBV5-4 combines with J gene TRBJ2-1; the D gene is possibly TRBD2 (5 bases). This CDR3 comprises 15 residues. Germline V gene sequence: CDR1 SGHNT, CDR2 YYREEE (reference sequence). Trimming removed 2 bases at V and 6 bases at J, with 15 bases between. In DNA form, the CDR3 reads TGTGCCAGCAGCTTCGAGGGTGTTAGCCGCAATGAGCAGTTCTTC. Encoded protein: CASSFEGVSRNEQFF.

This clonotype has a handful of counts. The chain recombines TRBV6-4 with TRBJ1-1, with D uncertain. Germline V gene lookup returns CDR1 MRHNA and CDR2 SNTAGT. The CDR3 contains 15 residues. Trimming cost V 8 bases and J 1 base, with 17 bases left between them. CDR3 residues: CASAMERAGNTEAFF. CDR3 nucleotide sequence: TGTGCCAGCGCCATGGAAAGAGCGGGGAACACTGAAGCTTTCTTT.

The genes are TRBV7-8 and TRBJ2-1; TRBD2 aligns across 9 bases. Germline-derived CDR1 and CDR2 are SGHVS and FQNEAQ. The V segment lost 3 bases and the J segment 5 bases; nucleotides outside the gene matches: 11. This CDR3 is built from 17 residues. CDR3 in amino acids: CASSFMGASGVNNEQFF. The CDR3 nucleotides read TGTGCCAGCAGCTTTATGGGTGCTAGCGGGGTTAACAATGAGCAGTTCTTC.

The chain has TRBV7-2 and TRBJ2-5; 8 bases agree with TRBD1. Germline loops: CDR1 SGHTA, CDR2 FQGNSA. This CDR3 has 17 residues. V dropped 6 bases and J dropped 5; count of bases not matched to a gene: 17. The CDR3 here is CASSRQGFGNMLETQYF. Here the CDR3 DNA reads TGTGCCAGCAGTCGACAGGGGTTCGGTAATATGTTGGAGACCCAGTACTTC.

V and J are TRBV2 and TRBJ1-2; D may be TRBD1 (6 bases). The germline V and J ends were trimmed by 6 bases and 8 bases, with 13 bases remaining between them. The CDR3 runs to 12 residues. CDR1 and CDR2 from the germline V gene are SNHLY and FYNNEI. The CDR3 is CASRAQGYGYTF. The CDR3 DNA sequence: TGTGCCAGCAGGGCACAGGGCTACGGCTACACCTTC. Looking up the rest from reference TRBV2 and TRBJ1-2 gives the full variable domain: EPEVTQTPSHQVTQMGQEVILRCVPISNHLYFYWYRQILGQKVEFLVSFYNNEISEKSEIFDDQFSVERPDGSNFTLKIRSTKLEDSAMYFCASRAQGYGYTFGSGTRLTVV.

A few counts support this clonotype. The chain combines TRBV5-1 with TRBJ2-7, with 8 positions matching TRBD1. Germline V gene sequence: CDR1 SGHRS, CDR2 YFSETQ. This CDR3 region has 14 residues. V trimming: 5 bases; J trimming: 4 bases; junction bases outside the gene matches: 8. CDR3 region: CASSGTGGLYEQYF. Written as DNA, the CDR3 is TGCGCCAGCAGTGGGACAGGAGGGTTATACGAGCAGTACTTC.

This clonotype was seen more than once but under ten times. The genes are TRBV19 and TRBJ1-6, with a weak D call TRBD1 (5 bases). This CDR3 has 15 amino acids. CDR1 and CDR2 (germline): LNHDA, SQIVND (reference sequence). V lost 9 bases to trimming and J lost 0 bases, with 12 bases between them. The CDR3 DNA follows: TGTGCCAGCACGAGGGACGACTCCTATAATTCACCCCTCCACTTT. Its translation: CASTRDDSYNSPLHF. Full variable domain (missing parts from reference TRBV19 and TRBJ1-6): DGGITQSPKYLFRKEGQNVTLSCEQNLNHDAMYWYRQDPGQGLRLIYYSQIVNDFQKGDIAEGYSVSREKKESFPLTVTSAQKNPTAFYLCASTRDDSYNSPLHFGNGTRLTVT.

This chain uses TRBV4-2 with TRBJ1-2, with a tentative D call TRBD1 (6 bases). This CDR3 spans 13 amino acids. Per germline, CDR1 LGHNA and CDR2 YNFKEQ. V lost 4 bases and J 12 bases, leaving 18 bases between the germline ends. Written as DNA, the CDR3 is TGTGCCAGCAGCCGCGATTATGGACAGATCGACACCTTC. This translates into CASSRDYGQIDTF.

Only a few counts were recorded for this clonotype. The chain combines TRBV30 with TRBJ2-7, with D possibly being TRBD2 (6 bases). V gave up 3 bases and J gave up 2 bases, with 11 bases separating them. Germline values: CDR1 GTSNPN, CDR2 SVGIG (reference sequence). The CDR3 runs to 13 residues. CDR3 region: CAWSAGITYEQYF. CDR3 bases: TGTGCCTGGAGCGCGGGGATTACCTACGAGCAGTACTTC.

This chain links TRBV7-2 with TRBJ1-1; tentative D call: TRBD1 (5 bases). Germline-derived CDR1 and CDR2 are SGHTA and FQGNSA. The CDR3 length is 13 residues. V shed 8 bases and J shed 1 base, with 11 bases lying between them. In DNA, the CDR3 is TGTGCCAGCGGGCCCGACAGGAACACTGAAGCTTTCTTT. Translation: CASGPDRNTEAFF.

The chain carries TRBV20-1 and TRBJ2-7, with TRBD2 matching 8 bases. Germline CDR1 reads DFQATT; CDR2 reads SNEGSKA (reference sequence). The CDR3 length is 15 residues. J lost 1 base, V lost 3 bases, and 8 bases had no gene match. CDR3 loop: CSASPGGIKSYEQYF. CDR3 DNA sequence: TGCAGTGCTAGCCCGGGGGGGATTAAATCCTACGAGCAGTACTTC.

J is TRBJ2-7 and V is TRBV27, with unresolved D. This CDR3 comprises 15 residues. V lost 5 bases and J 0 bases, leaving 14 bases between the germline ends. Germline CDR1 is MNHEY and CDR2 is SMNVEV (reference sequence). CDR3 DNA: TGTGCCAGCAGTCCGGTCCTTGGAAGCTCCTACGAGCAGTACTTC. The encoded protein is CASSPVLGSSYEQYF.

The chain carries TRBV7-8 and TRBJ1-1, with 9 bases that match TRBD1. From germline, CDR1 is SGHVS and CDR2 FQNEAQ. The CDR3 is made up of 16 amino acids. J gave up 1 base and V 5 bases, and 8 bases lay outside the gene matches. CDR3 coding DNA: TGTGCCAGCAGCCAAGGGGGACAGGGAAAGAACACTGAAGCTTTCTTT. Protein: CASSQGGQGKNTEAFF.

V and J are TRBV11-1 and TRBJ2-7, with 7 bases lining up with TRBD1. From germline, CDR1 is SGHAT and CDR2 FQDESV (reference sequence). This CDR3 comprises 16 residues. V lost 2 bases to trimming and J lost 0 bases; unmatched junction nucleotides: 7. The CDR3 sequence: CASSLFQGVSSYEQYF. The CDR3 coding sequence is TGTGCCAGCAGCTTATTTCAGGGGGTAAGCTCCTACGAGCAGTACTTC.

This chain joins TRBV19 and TRBJ1-5, with no clear D. The germline gives CDR1 LNHDA, CDR2 SQIVND (reference sequence). Trimming took off 2 bases at V and 2 bases at J, with 10 bases between the two ends. This CDR3 has 15 residues. CDR3 residues: CASSIIERGNQPQHF. The CDR3 DNA is TGTGCCAGTAGTATAATCGAAAGGGGCAATCAGCCCCAGCATTTT.

This clonotype was seen more than once but under ten times. The DNA for the CDR3 is TGCAGCGTTGACGGGGGGCTTAATCAGCCCCAGCATTTT. Protein sequence: CSVDGGLNQPQHF. The chain employs TRBV29-1 and TRBJ1-5; tentative D call: TRBD1 (6 bases). Per the germline V gene, CDR1 is SQVTM and CDR2 is ANQGSEA. Trimming removed 3 bases at V and 4 bases at J, with 10 bases between. The CDR3 runs 13 residues.

The chain joins TRBV11-2 to TRBJ2-1; 13 bases line up with TRBD2. Germline CDR1 and CDR2: SGHAT and FQNNGV. This CDR3 comprises 15 residues. The J segment lost 4 bases and the V segment lost 4 bases, leaving 1 base of the junction unmatched. The CDR3 is CASSSGLAGYNEQFF. CDR3 sequence (DNA): TGTGCCAGCAGCTCGGGACTAGCGGGGTACAATGAGCAGTTCTTC.